This T cell receptor beta chain was found in a study of T cells in Graves' hyperthyroidism and ophthalmopathy. Template material for amplifying TCR beta CDR3 regions consisted of RNA transcripts. With the HTBI primer set, the TCR CDR3 went through a first round of RT-PCR. TCRdb processed the multiplex PCR reads anew with MiXCR; each CDR3 protein has one entry. Of around 700,000 distinct CDR3 sequences in the sample, approximately 19% were seen once. Germline V gene sequence: CDR1 SNHLY, CDR2 FYNNEI. Trimming at V came to 5 bases and at J to 4 bases, leaving 5 bases not matched to a gene. The length of the CDR3 is 15 residues. Uncontrolled infection, other autoimmune disease, pregnancy or lactation led to exclusion. The study collected blood at first hyperthyroidism diagnosis, before any ophthalmopathy symptoms arose. There are many counts of this clonotype.

This clonotype was sampled from a woman aged 45-65 years with Graves' hyperthyroidism that later progressed to Graves' ophthalmopathy. Sequenced: blood. This chain uses TRBV2 with TRBJ1-2, with TRBD1 matching over 12 bases. The chain's CDR3 is CASSTRDRGLYGYTF. CDR3 DNA: TGTGCCAGCAGTACCCGGGACAGGGGGCTCTATGGCTACACCTTC.